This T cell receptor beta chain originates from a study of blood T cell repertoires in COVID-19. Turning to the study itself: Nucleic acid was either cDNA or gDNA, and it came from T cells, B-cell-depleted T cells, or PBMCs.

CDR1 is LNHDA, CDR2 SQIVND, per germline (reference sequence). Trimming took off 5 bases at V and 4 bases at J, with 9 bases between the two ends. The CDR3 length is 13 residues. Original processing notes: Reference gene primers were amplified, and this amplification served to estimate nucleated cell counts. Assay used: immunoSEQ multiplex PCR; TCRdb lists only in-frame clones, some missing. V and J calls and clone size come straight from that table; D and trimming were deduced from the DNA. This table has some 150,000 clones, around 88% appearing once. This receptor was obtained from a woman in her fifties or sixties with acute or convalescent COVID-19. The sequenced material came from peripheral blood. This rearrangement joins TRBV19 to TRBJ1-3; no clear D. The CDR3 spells CASSATQGNTIYF. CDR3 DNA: TGTGCCAGTAGTGCCACACAGGGAAACACCATATATTTT.